There are a few counts of the clone carrying this TCR beta chain. What it binds is not known. This sample was taken from a study of metastatic and nonmetastatic thyroid tumors. About the research overall: Thyroid patients, malignant and benign, had repertoires compared across blood and tumor or nodule tissue.

Germline V gene data show CDR1 as ENHRY and CDR2 as SYGVKD. The CDR3 is 13 residues long. The ends were cut back, 6 bases at V and 3 bases at J, with 11 bases in the middle. Treatment of any kind had been given to no patient before thyroid surgery. In the authors' methods: The study built a papillary thyroid cancer distant-metastasis classifier from CDR3 differences across clinicopathological groups. MiXCR reprocessed the PCR reads for TCRdb. The V and J calls shown here were made by TCRdb, not taken from the authors' results. The repertoire holds about 93,000 clones, with about an eighth as singletons. The study, taken as a whole, reports: Malignant thyroid tumors reportedly exceeded benign nodules significantly in TCR beta diversity, with the difference appearing in blood and tumor.

The receptor's source is a female donor with papillary thyroid cancer or a benign thyroid nodule (not recorded which). Some clones in this sample may be carry-over from other donors' samples. The sample taken for sequencing was blood. The J gene is TRBJ1-2, the V gene TRBV10-3; D is possibly TRBD1 (6 bases). The CDR3 reads CAISGRTDYGYTF. Written as DNA, the CDR3 is TGTGCCATCAGCGGTCGGACAGACTATGGCTACACCTTC.